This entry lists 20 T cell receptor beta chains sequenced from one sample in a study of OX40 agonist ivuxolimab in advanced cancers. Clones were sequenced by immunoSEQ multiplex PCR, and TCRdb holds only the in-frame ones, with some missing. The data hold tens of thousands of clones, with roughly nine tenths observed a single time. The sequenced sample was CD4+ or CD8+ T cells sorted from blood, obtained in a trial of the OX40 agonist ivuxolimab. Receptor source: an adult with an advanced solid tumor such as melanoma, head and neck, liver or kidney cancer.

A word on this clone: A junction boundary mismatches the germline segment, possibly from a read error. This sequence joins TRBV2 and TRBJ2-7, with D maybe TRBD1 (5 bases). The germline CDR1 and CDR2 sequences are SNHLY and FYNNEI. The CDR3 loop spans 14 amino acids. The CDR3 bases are TGTGCCACCAGTGCAAGCAGGGCCCCCCACGAGCAGTACTTC. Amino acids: CATSASRAPHEQYF.

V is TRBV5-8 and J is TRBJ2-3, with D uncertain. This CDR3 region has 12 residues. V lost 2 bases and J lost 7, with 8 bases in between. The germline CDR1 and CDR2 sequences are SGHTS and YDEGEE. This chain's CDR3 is CASSFGGYTQYF. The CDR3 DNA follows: TGTGCCAGCAGCTTTGGCGGCTATACGCAGTATTTT.

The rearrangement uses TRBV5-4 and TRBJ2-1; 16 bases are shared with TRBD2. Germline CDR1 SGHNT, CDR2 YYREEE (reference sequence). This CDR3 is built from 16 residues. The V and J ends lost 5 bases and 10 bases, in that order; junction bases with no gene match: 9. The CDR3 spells CASSYPGLAGGGEQFF. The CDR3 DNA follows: TGTGCCAGCAGTTATCCGGGACTAGCGGGAGGGGGAGAGCAGTTCTTC.

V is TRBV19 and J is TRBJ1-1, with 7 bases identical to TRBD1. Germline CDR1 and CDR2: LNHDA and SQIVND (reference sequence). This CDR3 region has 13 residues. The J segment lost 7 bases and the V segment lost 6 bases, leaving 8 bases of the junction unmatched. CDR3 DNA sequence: TGTGCCAGTAGCAAAGGGACAGTCCATGAAGCTTTCTTT. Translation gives CASSKGTVHEAFF. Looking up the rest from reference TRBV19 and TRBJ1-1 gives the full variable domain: DGGITQSPKYLFRKEGQNVTLSCEQNLNHDAMYWYRQDPGQGLRLIYYSQIVNDFQKGDIAEGYSVSREKKESFPLTVTSAQKNPTAFYLCASSKGTVHEAFFGQGTRLTVV.

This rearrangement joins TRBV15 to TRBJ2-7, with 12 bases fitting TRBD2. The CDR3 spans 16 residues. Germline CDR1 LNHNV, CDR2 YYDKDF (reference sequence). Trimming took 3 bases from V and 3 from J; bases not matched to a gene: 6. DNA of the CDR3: TGTGCCACCAGCAGGGGAGGGACTAGCGGGTTCTACGAGCAGTACTTC. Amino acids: CATSRGGTSGFYEQYF.

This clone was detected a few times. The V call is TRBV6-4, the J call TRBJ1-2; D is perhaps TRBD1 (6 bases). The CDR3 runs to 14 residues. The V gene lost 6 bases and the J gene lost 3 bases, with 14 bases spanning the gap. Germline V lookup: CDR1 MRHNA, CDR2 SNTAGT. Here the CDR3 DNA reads TGTGCCAGCAGACGGGACATTTCCGACTATGGCTACACCTTC. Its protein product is CASRRDISDYGYTF.

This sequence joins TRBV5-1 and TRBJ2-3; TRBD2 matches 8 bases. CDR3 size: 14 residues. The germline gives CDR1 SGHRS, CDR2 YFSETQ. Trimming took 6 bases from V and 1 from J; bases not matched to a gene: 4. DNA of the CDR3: TGCGCCAGCAACCCAGCGGGGGGCACAGATACGCAGTATTTT. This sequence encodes CASNPAGGTDTQYF.

The CDR3 DNA sequence: TGCGCCAACACATACTCACTAGCGCCGAACACCGGGGAGCTGTTTTTT. The encoded protein is CANTYSLAPNTGELFF. The V call is TRBV5-1, the J call TRBJ2-2, with 7 bases lining up with TRBD2. The CDR3 spans 16 residues. The V gene end was trimmed by 9 bases and the J gene end by 0 bases; junction bases not matched to a gene: 11. Germline V CDR1 and CDR2: SGHRS, YFSETQ.

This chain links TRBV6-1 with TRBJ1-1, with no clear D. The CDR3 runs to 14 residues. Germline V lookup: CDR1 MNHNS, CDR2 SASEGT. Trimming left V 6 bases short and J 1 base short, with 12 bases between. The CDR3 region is CASSYIEWNTEAFF. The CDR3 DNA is TGTGCCAGCAGCTATATCGAATGGAACACTGAAGCTTTCTTT.

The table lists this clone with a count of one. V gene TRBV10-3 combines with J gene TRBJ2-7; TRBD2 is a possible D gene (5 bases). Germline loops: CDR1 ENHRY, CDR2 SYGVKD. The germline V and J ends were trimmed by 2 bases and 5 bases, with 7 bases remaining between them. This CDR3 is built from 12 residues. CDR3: CAISERDNEQYF. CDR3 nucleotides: TGTGCCATCAGTGAGCGGGATAACGAGCAGTACTTC.

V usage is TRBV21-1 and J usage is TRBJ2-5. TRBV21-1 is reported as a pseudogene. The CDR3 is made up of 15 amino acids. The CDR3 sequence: CASSNGRILQETQYF. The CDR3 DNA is TGTGCCAGCAGCAACGGGCGGATCCTCCAAGAGACCCAGTACTTC.

The CDR3 is CASSSRDGGEQFF. The CDR3 DNA sequence: TGTGCCAGCAGCTCGAGGGACGGGGGTGAGCAGTTCTTC. The V gene is TRBV11-2, the J gene TRBJ2-1; the D gene is possibly TRBD2 (6 bases). The ends were cut back, 4 bases at V and 9 bases at J, with 13 bases in the middle. CDR3 length: 13 amino acids. Per germline, CDR1 SGHAT and CDR2 FQNNGV. The variable domain in full, with the rest retrieved from reference TRBV11-2 and TRBJ2-1, is EAGVAQSPRYKIIEKRQSVAFWCNPISGHATLYWYQQILGQGPKLLIQFQNNGVVDDSQLPKDRFSAERLKGVDSTLKIQPAKLEDSAVYLCASSSRDGGEQFFGPGTRLTVL.

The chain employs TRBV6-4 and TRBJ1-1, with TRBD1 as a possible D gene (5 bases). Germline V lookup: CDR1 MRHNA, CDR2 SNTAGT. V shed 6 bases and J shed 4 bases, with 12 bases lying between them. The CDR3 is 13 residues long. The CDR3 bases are TGTGCCAGCAGCGCCGACAGAGTCACTGAAGCTTTCTTT. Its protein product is CASSADRVTEAFF.

The CDR3 DNA follows: TGTGCCTGGAGTGTACTAGCGGGAGGCAATGAGCAGTTCTTC. Amino acids: CAWSVLAGGNEQFF. The V gene is TRBV30, the J gene TRBJ2-1; the match to TRBD2 covers 12 bases. The CDR3 length is 14 residues. Trimming at V came to 0 bases and at J to 6 bases, leaving 0 bases not matched to a gene. Germline V lookup: CDR1 GTSNPN, CDR2 SVGIG (reference sequence).

The DNA of the CDR3 is TGTGCCAGCAGTCCCGGGACAGGGTTCCCCCGCCCGCAGTACTTC. As protein: CASSPGTGFPRPQYF. The chain recombines TRBV6-4 with TRBJ2-7, with 9 bases aligning to TRBD1. CDR3 length: 15 residues. Germline V gene sequence: CDR1 MRHNA, CDR2 SNTAGT. The junction had 14 bases not matched to a gene; V was cut back by 5 bases and J by 9 bases.

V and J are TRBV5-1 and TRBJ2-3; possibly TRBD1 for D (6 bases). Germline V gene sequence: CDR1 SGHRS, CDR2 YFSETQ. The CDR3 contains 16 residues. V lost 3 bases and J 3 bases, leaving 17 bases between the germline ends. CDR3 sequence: CASSYTTGEGTDTQYF. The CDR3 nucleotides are TGCGCCAGCAGCTACACGACAGGTGAGGGGACAGATACGCAGTATTTT.

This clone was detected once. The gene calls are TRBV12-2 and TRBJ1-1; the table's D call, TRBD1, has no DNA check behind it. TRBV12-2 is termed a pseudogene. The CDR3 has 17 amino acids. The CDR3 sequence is CASRLQGAKGMNTEAFF. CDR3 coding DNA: TGTGCAAGTCGCTTACAGGGGGCGAAGGGCATGAACACTGAAGCTTTCTTT.

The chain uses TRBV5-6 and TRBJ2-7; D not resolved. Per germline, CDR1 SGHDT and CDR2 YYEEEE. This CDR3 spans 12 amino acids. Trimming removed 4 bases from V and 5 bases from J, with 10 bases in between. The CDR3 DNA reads TGTGCCAGCAGCCCTGGGATCAACGAGCAGTACTTC. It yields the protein CASSPGINEQYF.

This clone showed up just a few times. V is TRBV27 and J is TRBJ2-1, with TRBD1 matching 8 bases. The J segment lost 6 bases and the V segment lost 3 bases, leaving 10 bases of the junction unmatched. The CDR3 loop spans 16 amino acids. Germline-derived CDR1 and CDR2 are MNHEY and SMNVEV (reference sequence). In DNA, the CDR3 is TGTGCCAGCAGTTTGCGAGGACAGGGCGTGGGCAATGAGCAGTTCTTC. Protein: CASSLRGQGVGNEQFF.

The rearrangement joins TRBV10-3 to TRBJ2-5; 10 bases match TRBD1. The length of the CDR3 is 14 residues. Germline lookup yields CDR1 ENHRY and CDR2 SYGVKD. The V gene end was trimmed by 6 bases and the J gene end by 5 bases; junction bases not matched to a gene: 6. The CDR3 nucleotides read TGTGCCATCAGCAGACAGGGGGCGGGGGAGACCCAGTACTTC. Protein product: CAISRQGAGETQYF.